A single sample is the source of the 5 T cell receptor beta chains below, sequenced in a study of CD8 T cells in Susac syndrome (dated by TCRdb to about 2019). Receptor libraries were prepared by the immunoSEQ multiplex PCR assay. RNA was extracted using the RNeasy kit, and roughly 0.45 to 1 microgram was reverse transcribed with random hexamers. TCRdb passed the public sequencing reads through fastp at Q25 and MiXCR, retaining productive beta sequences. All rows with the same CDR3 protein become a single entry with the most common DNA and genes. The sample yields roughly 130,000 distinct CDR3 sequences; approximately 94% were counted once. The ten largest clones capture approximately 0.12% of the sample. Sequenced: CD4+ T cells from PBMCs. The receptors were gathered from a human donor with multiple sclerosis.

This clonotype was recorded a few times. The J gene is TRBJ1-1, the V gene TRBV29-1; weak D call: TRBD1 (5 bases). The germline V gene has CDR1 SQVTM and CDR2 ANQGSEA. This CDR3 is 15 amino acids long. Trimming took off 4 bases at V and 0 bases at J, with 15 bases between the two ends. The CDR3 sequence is CSVGQPGPLNTEAFF. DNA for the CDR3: TGCAGCGTTGGGCAACCGGGACCGCTGAACACTGAAGCTTTCTTT.

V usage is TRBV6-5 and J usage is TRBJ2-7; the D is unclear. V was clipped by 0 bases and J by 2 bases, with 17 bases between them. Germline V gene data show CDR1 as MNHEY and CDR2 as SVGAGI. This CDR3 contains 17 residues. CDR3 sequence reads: CASSYSSGLNVPYEQYF. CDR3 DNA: TGTGCCAGCAGTTACTCGAGTGGTTTGAATGTTCCCTACGAGCAGTACTTC.

In nucleotides, the CDR3 is TGTGCCATCAGCCGGGACCCCCGGCAAGAGACCCAGTACTTC. It yields the protein CAISRDPRQETQYF. The chain joins TRBV10-3 to TRBJ2-5; perhaps D is TRBD1 or TRBD2 (5 bases each). Trimming removed 6 bases at V and 2 bases at J, with 13 bases between. Germline CDR1 ENHRY, CDR2 SYGVKD. This CDR3 spans 14 amino acids.

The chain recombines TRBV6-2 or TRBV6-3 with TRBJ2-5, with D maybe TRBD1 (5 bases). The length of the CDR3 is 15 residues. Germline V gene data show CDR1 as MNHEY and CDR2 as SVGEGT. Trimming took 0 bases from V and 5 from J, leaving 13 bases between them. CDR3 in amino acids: CASSYSTPGKETQYF. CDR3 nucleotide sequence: TGTGCCAGCAGTTACTCGACGCCAGGGAAGGAGACCCAGTACTTC.

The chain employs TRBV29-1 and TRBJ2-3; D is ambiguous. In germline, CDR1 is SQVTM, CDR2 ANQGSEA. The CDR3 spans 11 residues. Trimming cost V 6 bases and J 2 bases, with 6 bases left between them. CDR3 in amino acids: CSVKNTDTQYF. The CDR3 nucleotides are TGCAGCGTGAAGAACACAGATACGCAGTATTTT.